The 28 T cell receptor beta chains listed next were all sequenced from one sample in a study of OX40 agonist ivuxolimab in advanced cancers. Sequencing was performed with immunoSEQ multiplex PCR; in TCRdb, only in-frame clones are kept and a portion is missing. The profile shows over 70,000 clones, around 90% of them singletons. The material was CD4+ or CD8+ T cells sorted from blood, obtained in a trial of the OX40 agonist ivuxolimab. These receptors were obtained from an adult with an advanced solid tumor such as melanoma, head and neck, liver or kidney cancer.

The chain couples TRBV7-3 to TRBJ2-6; 8 positions agree with TRBD2. The germline V gene encodes CDR1 SGHTA and CDR2 FQGTGA. The CDR3 covers 17 residues. V trimming: 2 bases; J trimming: 1 base; junction bases outside the gene matches: 4. This chain's CDR3 is CASSLLAGGSGANVLTF. The CDR3, as DNA: TGTGCCAGCAGCTTATTGGCGGGAGGATCTGGGGCCAACGTCCTGACTTTC.

This chain uses TRBV6-5 with TRBJ1-2, with TRBD1 as a possible D gene (6 bases). CDR1 is MNHEY, CDR2 SVGAGI, per germline. CDR3 size: 15 residues. Trimming took off 2 bases at V and 3 bases at J, with 13 bases between the two ends. This CDR3 reads CASSYEPRGDYGYTF. The CDR3 nucleotides read TGTGCCAGCAGTTACGAGCCCAGGGGCGACTATGGCTACACCTTC.

This sequence joins TRBV7-3 and TRBJ2-2; D gene unclear. CDR3 length equals 13 residues. V was shortened by 4 bases and J by 2 bases, with 5 bases between the two germline ends. The germline V gene has CDR1 SGHTA and CDR2 FQGTGA. The CDR3 protein is CASSSDNTGELFF. Here the CDR3 DNA reads TGTGCCAGCAGCTCCGATAACACCGGGGAGCTGTTTTTT.

This chain connects TRBV5-4 to TRBJ2-5; TRBD1 is a possible D gene (6 bases). TRBJ2-7 explains the end of the DNA better; the J call may be wrong. Looked up from germline, CDR1 is SGHNT and CDR2 is YYREEE (reference sequence). The CDR3 is 14 residues long. The CDR3 DNA follows: TGTGCCAGCAGCGGAGACAGGAGCTCCTACGAGCAGTACTTC. Translation gives CASSGDRSSYEQYF.

This rearrangement joins TRBV6-5 to TRBJ1-2; D might be TRBD1 (6 bases). The CDR3 loop spans 13 amino acids. The germline V gene has CDR1 MNHEY and CDR2 SVGAGI. Between the trimmed V and J ends, which lost 6 bases and 4 bases, there was a span of 12 bases. CDR3: CASSLGGGYGYTF. The CDR3, as DNA: TGTGCCAGCAGCTTGGGAGGGGGCTATGGCTACACCTTC.

This clone showed up just once. The CDR3 loop is CASSLEFGQETQYF. DNA of the CDR3: TGTGCCAGCAGCTTAGAGTTCGGACAAGAGACCCAGTACTTC. The J gene is TRBJ2-5, the V gene TRBV11-2; D remains unclear. The V and J ends lost 0 bases and 2 bases respectively, with 7 bases between them. CDR1 SGHAT and CDR2 FQNNGV come from the germline V gene. The CDR3 contains 14 residues.

The chain joins TRBV27 to TRBJ2-2, with D unclear. Germline CDR1 reads MNHEY; CDR2 reads SMNVEV (reference sequence). The CDR3 consists of 12 residues. Trimming pared 9 bases from V and 1 base from J, leaving 6 bases between. The CDR3 DNA reads TGTGCCAGTTCAGAGAACACCGGGGAGCTGTTTTTT. Protein sequence: CASSENTGELFF.

This clone was picked up one time. The gene calls are TRBV27 and TRBJ2-1, with 10 bases matching TRBD2. Germline V CDR1 and CDR2: MNHEY, SMNVEV (reference sequence). V was clipped by 4 bases and J by 6 bases; unmatched bases: 6. This CDR3 is built from 15 residues. The CDR3 here is CASSSSGRAGNEQFF. CDR3 DNA: TGTGCCAGCAGTTCAAGCGGGAGGGCGGGCAATGAGCAGTTCTTC.

The chain uses TRBV7-3 and TRBJ2-7; D possibly matches TRBD1 or TRBD2 (5 bases each). Trimming took off 5 bases at V and 9 bases at J, with 14 bases between the two ends. This CDR3 spans 12 amino acids. Germline-derived CDR1 and CDR2 are SGHTA and FQGTGA. The CDR3 DNA reads TGTGCCAGCAGCGTGGGGGAGACGGGGCAGTACTTC. It codes for CASSVGETGQYF.

The V call is TRBV10-3, the J call TRBJ1-5; D might be TRBD1 (6 bases). The CDR3 extends over 13 amino acids. V lost 4 bases to trimming and J lost 7 bases, with 11 bases between them. Germline-derived CDR1 and CDR2 are ENHRY and SYGVKD. CDR3 nucleotide sequence: TGTGCCATCAGTGGGGGGGCCCAGCAGCCCCAGCATTTT. Residues: CAISGGAQQPQHF.

The CDR3 coding sequence is TGTGCCATCAGTGGCTCCGGGACTAGCGGAACCACAGATACGCAGTATTTT. Its protein product is CAISGSGTSGTTDTQYF. The chain is built from TRBV10-3 and TRBJ2-3, with 11 bases aligning to TRBD2. The CDR3 runs 17 residues. J gave up 2 bases and V 4 bases, and 8 bases lay outside the gene matches. CDR1 and CDR2 from the germline V gene are ENHRY and SYGVKD.

The chain has TRBV10-3 and TRBJ2-5; 9 bases agree with TRBD1. Matching the DNA end better, TRBJ2-7 makes the J call doubtful. CDR1 and CDR2 from the germline V gene are ENHRY and SYGVKD. The CDR3 consists of 13 residues. The CDR3 region is CATAGTGTHEQYF. The CDR3 DNA sequence: TGTGCCACCGCCGGGACAGGGACCCACGAGCAGTACTTC.

The chain uses TRBV23-1 and TRBJ1-1; D possibly corresponds to TRBD1 (5 bases). TRBV23-1 is classed as an ORF, of uncertain function. This CDR3 spans 16 amino acids. The V end was cut by 3 bases, the J end by 1 base, with 15 bases between. DNA of the CDR3: TGCGCCAGCAGTCATATATCAGGGATGAGGAACACTGAAGCTTTCTTT. Its translation is CASSHISGMRNTEAFF.

The rearrangement links TRBV27 to TRBJ1-1, with D perhaps TRBD1 (5 bases). Germline V gene lookup returns CDR1 MNHEY and CDR2 SMNVEV (reference sequence). Trimming took off 7 bases at V and 6 bases at J, with 24 bases between the two ends. The CDR3 has 16 residues. The CDR3 DNA follows: TGTGCCAGCAACGACCTCCCAGGGTATAGAGGTGCTGAAGCTTTCTTT. Its translation: CASNDLPGYRGAEAFF.

V usage is TRBV2 and J usage is TRBJ2-1; D may be TRBD2 (6 bases). Per the germline V gene, CDR1 is SNHLY and CDR2 is FYNNEI. This CDR3 contains 17 residues. Trimming took off 0 bases at V and 0 bases at J, with 12 bases between the two ends. The CDR3 region is CASSEAAGHPSYNEQFF. The CDR3 DNA is TGTGCCAGCAGTGAAGCGGCGGGGCACCCCTCCTACAATGAGCAGTTCTTC.

The chain combines TRBV27 with TRBJ2-3; D is undetermined. V lost 5 bases to trimming and J lost 7 bases, with 16 bases between them. Germline CDR1 reads MNHEY; CDR2 reads SMNVEV (reference sequence). This CDR3 region has 14 residues. The CDR3 region is CASSSPRTTYTQYF. DNA of the CDR3: TGTGCCAGCAGTAGTCCCCGGACGACTTATACGCAGTATTTT.

The chain employs TRBV6-6 and TRBJ2-5, with a weak D call TRBD2 (6 bases). Looked up from germline, CDR1 is MNHNY and CDR2 is SVGAGI (reference sequence). The CDR3 length is 16 residues. V dropped 3 bases and J dropped 2 bases, with 16 bases sitting between them. The CDR3: CASSYSSGDLQETQYF. The CDR3 DNA reads as TGTGCCAGCAGTTATTCGTCGGGAGATCTTCAAGAGACCCAGTACTTC.

V and J are TRBV5-1 and TRBJ2-2; no firm D call. The CDR3 totals 14 residues. The germline CDR1 and CDR2 sequences are SGHRS and YFSETQ. V was trimmed by 0 bases and J by 4 bases, leaving 7 bases between them. CDR3 residues: CASSLGQITGELFF. The CDR3 bases are TGCGCCAGCAGCTTGGGACAAATCACCGGGGAGCTGTTTTTT.

This clone was seen just once. This chain uses TRBV7-6 with TRBJ2-7; 8 bases align to TRBD1. The CDR3 is 13 amino acids. Germline V gene sequence: CDR1 SGHVS, CDR2 FNYEAQ. The J segment lost 5 bases and the V segment lost 5 bases, leaving 5 bases of the junction unmatched. CDR3 amino acids: CASSMTGVNEQYF. The CDR3 DNA reads as TGTGCCAGCAGCATGACAGGGGTCAACGAGCAGTACTTC.

The rearrangement links TRBV27 to TRBJ1-5, with TRBD1 matching over 7 bases. V shed 4 bases, J shed 6 bases, and the junction held 3 bases outside the gene matches. CDR3 length: 13 amino acids. Germline CDR1 MNHEY, CDR2 SMNVEV (reference sequence). Here the CDR3 reads CASSSRGTQPQHF. DNA of the CDR3: TGTGCCAGCAGTTCCAGGGGGACTCAGCCCCAGCATTTT.

This clone was found once. The gene calls are TRBV29-1 and TRBJ2-2; D possibly corresponds to TRBD2 (7 bases). This CDR3 region has 13 residues. V gave up 5 bases and J gave up 4 bases, with 11 bases separating them. From germline, CDR1 is SQVTM and CDR2 ANQGSEA. Here the CDR3 reads CSVRGGSTGELFF. The CDR3 nucleotides read TGCAGCGTTAGGGGGGGCTCCACCGGGGAGCTGTTTTTT.

The J gene is TRBJ2-4, the V gene TRBV21-1. TRBV21-1 is classified as a pseudogene. The CDR3 has 13 amino acids. In nucleotides, the CDR3 is TGTGCCAGCATGGGATTAGCCAAAAACATTCAGTACTTC. Translation gives CASMGLAKNIQYF.

V gene TRBV29-1 combines with J gene TRBJ1-2; tentatively, D is TRBD1 (5 bases). Germline V gene sequence: CDR1 SQVTM, CDR2 ANQGSEA. V was cut by 5 bases and J by 5 bases, with 12 bases left in between. The CDR3 runs to 12 residues. The CDR3: CSVSRGEYGYTF. CDR3 nucleotide sequence: TGCAGCGTTTCAAGGGGAGAATATGGCTACACCTTC.

The chain is built from TRBV11-1 and TRBJ2-6; D not resolved. The germline V gene encodes CDR1 SGHAT and CDR2 FQDESV (reference sequence). V was shortened by 2 bases and J by 9 bases, with 5 bases between the two germline ends. The CDR3 sequence is 12 residues long. The CDR3 sequence is CASSLMGNVLTF. The CDR3 bases are TGTGCCAGCAGCTTAATGGGCAACGTCCTGACTTTC.

The chain has TRBV6-4 and TRBJ2-3; D is ambiguous. This CDR3 contains 12 residues. V was clipped by 3 bases and J by 4 bases, with 5 bases between them. Germline CDR1 MRHNA, CDR2 SNTAGT. The CDR3 region is CASSDSADTQYF. Here the CDR3 DNA reads TGTGCCAGCAGTGATTCGGCAGATACGCAGTATTTT.

This clone was observed once. The J gene is TRBJ1-1, the V gene TRBV9, with 7 bases fitting TRBD1. The length of the CDR3 is 15 residues. The trim removed 2 bases at V and 0 bases at J, leaving 4 bases unmatched. Germline V CDR1 and CDR2: SGDLS, YYNGEE. The CDR3 DNA follows: TGTGCCAGCAGCGTCGGGGGACAGATGAACACTGAAGCTTTCTTT. Its protein is CASSVGGQMNTEAFF.

The chain uses TRBV5-1 and TRBJ2-5, with D unresolved. Germline-derived CDR1 and CDR2 are SGHRS and YFSETQ. The V and J ends lost 0 bases and 5 bases respectively, with 14 bases between them. CDR3 length equals 15 residues. The CDR3, as DNA: TGCGCCAGCAGCTTGGTCTTGGCCGGCGCGGAGACCCAGTACTTC. Encoded protein: CASSLVLAGAETQYF.

The rearrangement links TRBV7-9 to TRBJ2-7; 9 bases are a match to TRBD2. The trim removed 5 bases at V and 6 bases at J, leaving 11 bases unmatched. The CDR3 extends over 15 amino acids. The germline gives CDR1 SEHNR, CDR2 FQNEAQ (reference sequence). CDR3 sequence: CASSPRASGIVEQYF. The CDR3 DNA reads TGTGCCAGCAGCCCCCGCGCTAGCGGGATAGTCGAGCAGTACTTC.